Shown below are 20 T cell receptor beta chains from a single sample sequenced in a study of T cell responses to AZD1222 COVID-19 vaccine. Clones were sequenced by immunoSEQ multiplex PCR, and TCRdb holds only the in-frame ones, with some missing. Of about 180,000 clones in the sample, approximately 90% are singletons; the top ten hold approximately 3%. Source: peripheral blood, taken on day 0 of AZD1222 vaccination. These receptors came from an adult in good health.

The chain joins TRBV6-5 to TRBJ2-6; D is perhaps TRBD2 (5 bases). The CDR3 sequence is 15 residues long. The germline V gene has CDR1 MNHEY and CDR2 SVGAGI. Trimming cost V 3 bases and J 2 bases, with 8 bases left between them. CDR3: CASSYPGAGANVLTF. The DNA for the CDR3 is TGTGCCAGCAGTTATCCCGGGGCTGGGGCCAACGTCCTGACTTTC.

The chain carries TRBV6-4 and TRBJ2-3, with 10 nucleotides matching TRBD2. Germline CDR1 is MRHNA and CDR2 is SNTAGT. V shed 6 bases and J 8 bases; nucleotides not matched to a gene: 8. This CDR3 is built from 14 residues. The CDR3 is CASRPLAGVGTQYF. The DNA of the CDR3 is TGTGCCAGCAGACCTCTAGCGGGGGTCGGTACGCAGTATTTT.

This clone was counted only a few times. This chain joins TRBV5-5 and TRBJ2-3; no clear D gene. The CDR3 sequence is 13 residues long. V lost 0 bases and J 4 bases, leaving 6 bases between the germline ends. CDR1 is SGHKS, CDR2 YYEKEE, per germline (reference sequence). CDR3 sequence: CASSLGGPDTQYF. CDR3 DNA sequence: TGTGCCAGCAGCTTGGGAGGTCCAGATACGCAGTATTTT. The variable domain in full, completed from reference TRBV5-5 and TRBJ2-3, reads DAGVTQSPTHLIKTRGQQVTLRCSPISGHKSVSWYQQVLGQGPQFIFQYYEKEERGRGNFPDRFSARQFPNYSSELNVNALLLGDSALYLCASSLGGPDTQYFGPGTRLTVL.

The rearrangement joins TRBV19 to TRBJ1-3; 7 nucleotides align to TRBD1. CDR3 length equals 14 residues. Germline lookup yields CDR1 LNHDA and CDR2 SQIVND (reference sequence). The V gene end was trimmed by 5 bases and the J gene end by 2 bases; junction bases not matched to a gene: 3. CDR3 in DNA: TGTGCCAGTAGTGTGACAGGGCCTGGAAACACCATATATTTT. Translating gives CASSVTGPGNTIYF.

V usage is TRBV7-5 and J usage is TRBJ1-1; the DNA was not used to check the table's D call, TRBD1. TRBV7-5 is designated a pseudogene. The CDR3 is 12 residues long. The CDR3, as DNA: TGTGCCAGAAGCAGGGGACATCGCGAAGCTTTCTTT. This translates into CARSRGHREAFF.

The chain has TRBV4-3 and TRBJ2-3; D gene uncertain. This CDR3 is 15 amino acids long. Between the trimmed V and J ends, which lost 4 bases and 4 bases, there was a span of 15 bases. Germline V lookup: CDR1 LGHNA, CDR2 YSLEER. The CDR3 bases are TGCGCCAGCAGCCCCTTCCCTAGAAGCGCAGATACGCAGTATTTT. This encodes CASSPFPRSADTQYF.

This chain joins TRBV9 and TRBJ2-7; D might be TRBD1 (6 bases). The germline gives CDR1 SGDLS, CDR2 YYNGEE. V lost 0 bases, J lost 3 bases, and 13 bases lay in between. This CDR3 is built from 15 residues. CDR3 amino acids: CASSVADSRGYEQYF. CDR3 nucleotides: TGTGCCAGCAGCGTAGCGGACTCCAGGGGCTACGAGCAGTACTTC.

This chain connects TRBV7-3 to TRBJ1-6; no firm D call. CDR1 and CDR2 (germline): SGHTA, FQGTGA. The CDR3 loop spans 13 amino acids. V lost 2 bases and J lost 12, with 11 bases in between. The DNA of the CDR3 is TGTGCCAGCAGCTTAGATCTCCGGGAACCCCTCCACTTT. Translation: CASSLDLREPLHF.

This chain joins TRBV11-1 and TRBJ2-1; 7 positions match TRBD1. V shed 8 bases, J shed 2 bases, and the junction held 3 bases outside the gene matches. CDR1 SGHAT and CDR2 FQDESV come from the germline V gene (reference sequence). This CDR3 region has 13 residues. CDR3 in amino acids: CASGDRAYNEQFF. In DNA form, the CDR3 reads TGTGCCAGCGGAGACAGGGCCTACAATGAGCAGTTCTTC. The full variable domain, in which reference TRBV11-1 and TRBJ2-1 provide the parts outside the CDR3, is EAEVAQSPRYKITEKSQAVAFWCDPISGHATLYWYRQILGQGPELLVQFQDESVVDDSQLPKDRFSAERLKGVDSTLKIQPAELGDSAMYLCASGDRAYNEQFFGPGTRLTVL.

V gene TRBV11-3 combines with J gene TRBJ1-3; D is unclear. The CDR3 extends over 15 amino acids. V shed 1 base and J shed 0 bases, with 7 bases lying between them. Germline loops: CDR1 SGHNT, CDR2 YENEEA. This CDR3 is CASSLGAVSGNTIYF. The CDR3 nucleotides are TGTGCCAGCAGCTTAGGGGCCGTCTCTGGAAACACCATATATTTT.

The rearrangement uses TRBV14 and TRBJ1-4; D remains ambiguous. Germline V gene data show CDR1 as SGHDN and CDR2 as FVKESK. The CDR3 covers 15 residues. Trimming took off 1 base at V and 5 bases at J, with 11 bases between the two ends. The CDR3 DNA reads as TGTGCCAGCAGCCAAGTCGATGGAAGGAATGAAAAACTGTTTTTT. Protein sequence: CASSQVDGRNEKLFF.

V is TRBV27 and J is TRBJ2-7; D is uncertain. Germline V gene data show CDR1 as MNHEY and CDR2 as SMNVEV (reference sequence). This CDR3 comprises 13 residues. V gave up 8 bases and J gave up 5 bases, with 16 bases separating them. CDR3 sequence reads: CASSRAARDEQYF. DNA of the CDR3: TGTGCCAGCTCCCGGGCGGCTAGGGACGAGCAGTACTTC.

Only one count was recorded for this clone. The CDR3 sequence is CATSREGTGSAPLHF. The CDR3 DNA reads as TGTGCCACCAGCAGAGAGGGGACAGGGTCGGCACCCCTCCACTTT. The V call is TRBV15, the J call TRBJ1-6; 9 nucleotides line up with TRBD1. Per germline, CDR1 LNHNV and CDR2 YYDKDF (reference sequence). This CDR3 contains 15 residues. J gave up 11 bases and V 0 bases, and 5 bases lay outside the gene matches.

The rearrangement joins TRBV4-3 to TRBJ2-5; D perhaps matches TRBD2 (6 bases). The CDR3 covers 17 residues. The ends were cut back, 0 bases at V and 4 bases at J, with 18 bases in the middle. Germline assignment: CDR1 LGHNA and CDR2 YSLEER. DNA for the CDR3: TGCGCCAGCAGCCAAGATTGGATACGGGGGTGGGGAGAGACCCAGTACTTC. It codes for CASSQDWIRGWGETQYF.

The chain employs TRBV2 and TRBJ1-6; 7 bases fit TRBD1. CDR3 length: 16 amino acids. Trimming cost V 8 bases and J 0 bases; bases outside gene matches: 7. From germline, CDR1 is SNHLY and CDR2 FYNNEI. Written as DNA, the CDR3 is TGTGCCAGCGTGAGGGGGCTTAGCTCCTATAATTCACCCCTCCACTTT. It yields the protein CASVRGLSSYNSPLHF.

The rearrangement uses TRBV5-1 and TRBJ2-2; D gene uncertain. This CDR3 has 14 amino acids. Germline CDR1 reads SGHRS; CDR2 reads YFSETQ. Trimming took off 0 bases at V and 0 bases at J, with 3 bases between the two ends. The CDR3 DNA sequence: TGCGCCAGCAGCTTGGATGCGAACACCGGGGAGCTGTTTTTT. Translation gives CASSLDANTGELFF.

V is TRBV10-3 and J is TRBJ2-5; maybe TRBD2 (5 bases). V lost 4 bases and J 1 base, leaving 10 bases between the germline ends. The V gene's germline CDR1 is ENHRY and CDR2 SYGVKD. The CDR3 spans 14 residues. This chain's CDR3 is CAISAAGGQETQYF. The CDR3 region has the DNA TGTGCCATCAGTGCCGCAGGAGGCCAAGAGACCCAGTACTTC.

This rearrangement joins TRBV2 to TRBJ1-4; 8 positions match TRBD1. The germline V gene encodes CDR1 SNHLY and CDR2 FYNNEI. J was trimmed by 7 bases and V by 10 bases; bases with no gene match: 11. The CDR3 loop spans 14 amino acids. In nucleotides, the CDR3 is TGTGCCACTGACGATACAGGGGGAGGTGAAAAACTGTTTTTT. Translated, it gives CATDDTGGGEKLFF.

This clone was recorded once. The chain is built from TRBV15 and TRBJ2-7; D gene unclear. V lost 0 bases to trimming and J lost 7 bases, with 10 bases between them. Germline V gene lookup returns CDR1 LNHNV and CDR2 YYDKDF (reference sequence). The CDR3 sequence is 13 residues long. The CDR3 loop is CATSRDAAVEQYF. The CDR3 nucleotides read TGTGCCACCAGCAGAGATGCCGCGGTGGAGCAGTACTTC.

The chain uses TRBV2 and TRBJ1-4; D call uncertain. This CDR3 comprises 16 residues. Looked up from germline, CDR1 is SNHLY and CDR2 is FYNNEI. Trimming stripped 6 bases from V and 0 bases from J, with 14 bases between. CDR3 residues: CASSPVWVATNEKLFF. The CDR3 DNA sequence: TGTGCCAGCAGCCCAGTTTGGGTAGCAACTAATGAAAAACTGTTTTTT.